The clone carrying this TCR beta chain came up a few times. The sample belongs to a study of technical replicates of blood from a handful of donors. Measured with immunoSEQ multiplex PCR; TCRdb has only the in-frame clones, and not every one. In the table there are roughly 70,000 clones, roughly nine tenths of which are singletons. The CDR3 totals 19 residues. Germline values: CDR1 PRHDT, CDR2 FYEKMQ (reference sequence). Trimming at V came to 4 bases and at J to 0 bases, leaving 16 bases not matched to a gene. The chain employs TRBV13 and TRBJ2-7; 9 bases align to TRBD2. Sequenced material: PBMCs. The receptor comes from a human donor in good health. Some clones in this sample may be carry-over from other donors' samples. The CDR3 sequence is CASSSTGVAGGPSSYEQYF. CDR3 DNA: TGTGCCAGCAGCTCGACGGGAGTCGCGGGGGGGCCAAGCTCCTACGAGCAGTACTTC.